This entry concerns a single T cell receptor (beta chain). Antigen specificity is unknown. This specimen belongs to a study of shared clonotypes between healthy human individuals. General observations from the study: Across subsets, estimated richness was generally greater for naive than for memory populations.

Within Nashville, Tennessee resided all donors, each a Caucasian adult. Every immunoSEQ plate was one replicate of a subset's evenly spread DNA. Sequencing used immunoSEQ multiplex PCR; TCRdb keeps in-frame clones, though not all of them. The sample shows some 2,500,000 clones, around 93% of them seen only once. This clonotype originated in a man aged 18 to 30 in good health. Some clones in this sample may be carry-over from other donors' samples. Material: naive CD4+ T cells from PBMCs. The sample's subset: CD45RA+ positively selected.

The CDR3 here is CASSSPYKNIQYF. The DNA of the CDR3 is TGTGCCAGCAGCTCCCCTTACAAAAACATTCAGTACTTC. The chain carries TRBV7-2 and TRBJ2-4; D remains ambiguous. Germline loops: CDR1 SGHTA, CDR2 FQGNSA. CDR3 length: 13 amino acids. With 4 bases removed from V and 3 bases from J, the gap between germline ends came to 7 bases.